Listed below are T cell receptor beta chains from one sample, sequenced in a study of T-cell reconstitution after alpha-beta-depleted transplantation in children. TCRdb analysed the PCR reads with MiXCR anew, one entry per CDR3 protein. The top ten clones hold around 41% of a sample with some 350,000 distinct CDR3 sequences, 15% to 20% of them seen once. The material sequenced was PBMCs, mostly from graft donor cells, taken 360 days after TCRalphabeta/CD19-depleted stem cell transplant. The receptors were gathered from a male patient aged 2 to 9 who had a stem cell transplant for acute lymphoblastic leukemia, so the T cells may come from the graft donor. CDR3s leave out the opening cysteine and the closing phenylalanine or tryptophan. Fields, in order: V gene, CDR3 protein.

v_gene: TRBV5-1
CDR3aa: ARGEAGLGCNEQF

v_gene: TRBV4-1
CDR3aa: ASSHDTQVKRRTEAF

v_gene: TRBV10-3
CDR3aa: AISEPGGLAVTDTQY

v_gene: TRBV12-5
CDR3aa: ASGIRGFQPQH

v_gene: TRBV4-3
CDR3aa: ASSQESAGTGVQETQY

v_gene: TRBV28
CDR3aa: ASSLTSSDEQF

v_gene: TRBV27
CDR3aa: ASSSWTETGELF

v_gene: TRBV24-1
CDR3aa: ATSDSGSGANVLT

v_gene: TRBV18
CDR3aa: ASSPIRVGRIQETQY

v_gene: TRBV20-1
CDR3aa: SASSGQGLAYEQY

v_gene: TRBV5-1
CDR3aa: ASSLSLAGGRTDTQY

v_gene: TRBV20-1
CDR3aa: SARGLAGANNEQF

v_gene: TRBV12-3/TRBV12-4
CDR3aa: ASSFFGLADTGELF

v_gene: TRBV24-1
CDR3aa: ATSDWREPNTIY

v_gene: TRBV9
CDR3aa: ASSVGLGETQY

v_gene: TRBV12-3/TRBV12-4
CDR3aa: ASMTSGSYEQY

v_gene: TRBV20-1
CDR3aa: SARSPNRVYNEQF

v_gene: TRBV28
CDR3aa: ASSSEGLAVNNEQF

v_gene: TRBV20-1
CDR3aa: SARDALPGLAGGPTDTQY

v_gene: TRBV30
CDR3aa: AWSQGTANTQY

v_gene: TRBV9
CDR3aa: ASNEDDTGELF

v_gene: TRBV5-5
CDR3aa: ASRDNGREEQY

v_gene: TRBV2
CDR3aa: ASSVGPYEQY

v_gene: TRBV5-1
CDR3aa: ASSYPQGSGIGTQY